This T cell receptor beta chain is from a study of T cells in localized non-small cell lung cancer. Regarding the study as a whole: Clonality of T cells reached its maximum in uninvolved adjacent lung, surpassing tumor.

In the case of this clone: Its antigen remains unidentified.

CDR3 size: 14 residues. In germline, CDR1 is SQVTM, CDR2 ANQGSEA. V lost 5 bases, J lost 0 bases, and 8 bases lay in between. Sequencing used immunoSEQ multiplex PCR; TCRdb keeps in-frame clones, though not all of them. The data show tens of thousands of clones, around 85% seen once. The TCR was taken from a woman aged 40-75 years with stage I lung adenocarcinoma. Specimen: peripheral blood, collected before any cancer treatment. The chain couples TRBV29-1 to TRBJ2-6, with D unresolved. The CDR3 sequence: CSVIQRSGANVLTF. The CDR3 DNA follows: TGCAGCGTTATCCAGCGCTCTGGGGCCAACGTCCTGACTTTC.